This entry features one T cell receptor (beta chain) sequence. These data come from a study of blood T cell repertoires in COVID-19. Study-wide context: The samples span acute and convalescent COVID-19 from the United States, Italy and Spain. PBMCs, B-cell-depleted T cells, or T cells were the source of the cDNA or gDNA that made up the material.

Germline V gene lookup returns CDR1 SGHAT and CDR2 FQNNGV. V lost 2 bases, J lost 7 bases, and 15 bases lay in between. This CDR3 region has 15 residues. The table came from immunoSEQ multiplex PCR; TCRdb's copy has only in-frame clones and leaves some out. The data show a few hundred thousand clones, roughly 88% seen once. The chain carries TRBV11-2 and TRBJ1-5; the D gene is possibly TRBD1 (6 bases). This sequence originates from a man older than 75 with acute or convalescent COVID-19. Source material: peripheral blood. The CDR3 here is CASSLIYRVPQPQHF. The CDR3 region has the DNA TGTGCCAGCAGCTTAATCTACAGGGTCCCACAGCCCCAGCATTTT.